Below, one TCR beta chain is given with its context. The antigen this receptor binds is unknown. Base qualities are missing; no much larger clone stands one base away. The donors were healthy, HIV-negative adults with no recently reported acute infections or vaccinations. Every donor was a Caucasian adult residing in Nashville, Tennessee, USA. For unsorted samples, approximately 81 million PBMCs were counted, and genomic DNA was extracted using the QIAamp DNA Blood Mini kit. After blood collection by leukapheresis, PBMCs were isolated using Ficoll-Histopaque density gradient centrifugation and then cryopreserved in the vapor phase of liquid nitrogen. The data stem from a study of shared clonotypes between healthy human individuals (dated by TCRdb to about 2020). Study-level background: The cohort comprised a couple of women and a few men aged 18 to 49 years. Blood TCR repertoires of a handful of healthy adults were deeply sequenced to estimate repertoire size and the extent of clonotype sharing between individuals. Different laboratories and diverse techniques were used to prepare libraries and sequence TCR repertoires, to increase sequencing depth and limit assay-specific biases. Each donor's leukapheresis produced roughly between about 0.9 and 9.5 billion PBMCs. The paper's findings and limits, for the study overall: Pairwise subsampling indicated that sequencing depth was expected to affect the degree of clonotype sharing among donors. Because the study included only a small number of donors, the genetic and exposure-history diversity represented was limited. Sampling was restricted to blood, and TCR repertoires in tissues likely differ from the TCR repertoires found in blood.

The germline V gene provides CDR1 MDHEN and CDR2 SYDVKM. Trimmed from V: 5 bases; trimmed from J: 9 bases; junction bases lacking a gene match: 11. The CDR3, from cysteine to phenylalanine, totals 17 residues. Solely the CDR3 DNA is kept, with 51 bases framed from the first base. Using the deep immunoSEQ assay, TCR CDR3 regions were amplified from genomic DNA by multiplex PCR. For each cell subset, the extracted genomic DNA was distributed evenly across all wells of several immunoSEQ 96-well plates, and each plate served as one replicate. For unsorted PBMC, about 300 ng of genomic DNA, equivalent to around 30,000 T cell genomes, went into each replicate PCR. Genomic DNA from unsorted PBMC was sequenced over ten immunoSEQ deep assay plates. Purified libraries were quantified with a Qubit 3.0 fluorometer, sized on a Bioanalyzer 2100, and re-quantified with the KAPA Library Quantification kit. Each immunoSEQ 96-well plate was sequenced on its own single-read 150-cycle Illumina NextSeq 550 flow cell. Processing in the source paper ran as follows. Because the immunoSEQ output held only junctional sequences and lacked quality scores, the filtering could not match the filtering applied to full-length reads. To assign V/J genes and CDR3, sequences were annotated using PyIR, a Python wrapper for IgBLAST v1.9, with IMGT germline references. Reads were filtered out if the reads had weak V/J assignments (E-value above 1e-6), no CDR3, stop codons, out-of-frame junctions, or ambiguous translated residues. V3J clonotypes were defined as sequences sharing an identical inferred V gene, J gene, and CDR3 amino acid sequence. Percentage overlap between repertoires was calculated by dividing the number of shared unique clonotypes by the size of the smaller repertoire. Richness of each repertoire was evaluated using RTK rarefaction, the Chao1 estimator, and Recon v2.1 estimates of unobserved clonotypes. In its TCRdb copy, this immuneACCESS table keeps in-frame sequences only and misses some clones. Where compared with another copy, unresolved V genes explain less than half of these, and the others have no known cause. That table is the source of V, J and clone size, and D and trimming were worked out from the DNA. This sample has about 490,000 clones in its table, and 75% to 85% of those were observed once. The biggest ten clones account for under 15% of the sample.

This sequence was found in a woman in her thirties or forties in good health. Some clones in this sample may be carry-over from other donors' samples. The chain was built from TRBV28 and TRBJ2-2; the central 14 bases match TRBD2. Specimen: PBMCs. DNA sequence: TGTGCCAGCAGTCTCTCCCCCGGGACTAGCGGGAGACGGGAGCTGTTTTTT. It translates as CASSLSPGTSGRRELFF.